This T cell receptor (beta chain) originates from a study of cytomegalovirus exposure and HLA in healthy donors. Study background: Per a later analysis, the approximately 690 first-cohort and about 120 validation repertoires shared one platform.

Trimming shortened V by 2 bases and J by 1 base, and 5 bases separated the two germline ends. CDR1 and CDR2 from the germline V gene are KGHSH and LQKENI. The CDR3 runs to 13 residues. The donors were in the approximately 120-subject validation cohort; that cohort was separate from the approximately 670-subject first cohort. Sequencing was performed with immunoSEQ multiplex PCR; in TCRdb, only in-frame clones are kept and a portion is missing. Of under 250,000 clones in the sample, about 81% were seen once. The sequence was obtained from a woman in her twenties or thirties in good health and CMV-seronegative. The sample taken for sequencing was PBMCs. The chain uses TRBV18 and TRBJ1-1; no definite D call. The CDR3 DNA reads TGTGCCAGCTCACCAGAGGGGAACACTGAAGCTTTCTTT. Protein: CASSPEGNTEAFF.